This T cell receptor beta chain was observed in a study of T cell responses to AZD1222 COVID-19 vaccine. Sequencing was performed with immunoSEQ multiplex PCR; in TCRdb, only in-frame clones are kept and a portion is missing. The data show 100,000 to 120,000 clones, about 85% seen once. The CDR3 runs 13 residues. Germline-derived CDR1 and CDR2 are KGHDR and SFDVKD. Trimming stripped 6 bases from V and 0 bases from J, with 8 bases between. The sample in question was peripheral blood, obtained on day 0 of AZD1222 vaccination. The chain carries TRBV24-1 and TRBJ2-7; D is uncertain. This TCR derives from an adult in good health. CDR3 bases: TGTGCCACCAGTAGCGATAGCTCCTACGAGCAGTACTTC. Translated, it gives CATSSDSSYEQYF.